Below, one TCR beta chain is given with its context. No antigen is known for it. The translated DNA and TCRdb's protein are not identical at residue 15; the protein here was translated from the DNA. Gene names and germline refer to mouse. Read coverage stops 3 residues before the CDR3 terminus; the germline J gene supplies the remainder. Extracted RNA was reverse transcribed into cDNA, the sequencing template. Generated by immunoSEQ multiplex PCR, the TCRdb table keeps only in-frame clones and is missing some. Found here are approximately 19,000 clones, no singletons; the ten largest cover about 32%. This record comes from a study of CD8+ T cells in alopecia areata. Scientists pooled cutaneous lymph node cells and sorted them on CD4, CD8alpha, NKG2D, NKG2ACE and other markers. The junction had 9 bases not matched to a gene; V was cut back by 3 bases and J by 2 bases. The CDR3 covers 18 residues. Germline CDR1 and CDR2: NNHNN and SYGAGS (reference sequence).

General study results and limits: Higher clonality was seen in lesional scalp than in normal scalp, especially in alopecia totalis/universalis.

This chain uses TRBV13-2 with TRBJ1-3; 12 nucleotides align to TRBD1. Source material: CD8+ T cells sorted from a lymph node. The sequence came from a C3H/HeJ mouse with alopecia areata. The strain's MHC type: H2-k. The CDR3 loop reads CASGGGGQGARTGNTLYF. The CDR3 DNA, read in part, is TGTGCCAGCGGTGGTGGGGGACAGGGGGCGAGGACTGGAAATACG.